This is a list of T cell receptor beta chains from one sample in a study of blood T cell repertoires in COVID-19. Profiling relied on immunoSEQ multiplex PCR, and the TCRdb table lists in-frame clones only, not all of them. The sample holds 100,000 to 150,000 clones, about 84% seen once. Sequenced: peripheral blood. These receptors were obtained from a human donor in a cohort sampled during active COVID-19. The CDR3 runs from the conserved cysteine through the conserved F or W. Fields, in order: J gene, clone size, D gene, V gene, CDR3 DNA, CDR3 protein. The D gene is left open where the match is weak. Only part of the rows carry a size: once, few, many, or a class if the clone is expanded.

TRBJ1-1,.,.,TRBV7-3,TGTGCCAGCAGCTTCGGGGAGAACACTGAAGCTTTCTTT,CASSFGENTEAFF
TRBJ2-7,few,.,TRBV5-4,TGTGCCAGCAGCACAGGCTCCTACGAGCAGTACTTC,CASSTGSYEQYF
TRBJ2-7,.,.,TRBV27,TGTGCCAGCAGTCCCCTGGGACTGACTAGTGACGAGCAGTACTTC,CASSPLGLTSDEQYF
TRBJ2-3,.,.,TRBV5-1,TGCGCCAGCAGCTTGGAAGGAGGCACAGATACGCAGTATTTT,CASSLEGGTDTQYF
TRBJ2-5,.,.,TRBV6-5,TGTGCCAGCAGTTACCTGGGGCCCACGGAGACCCAGTACTTC,CASSYLGPTETQYF
TRBJ2-2,.,.,TRBV7-9,TGTGCCAGCAGCTTAAAACGAGGGAGTAACTACGGGGAGCTGTTTTTT,CASSLKRGSNYGELFF
TRBJ1-2,.,.,TRBV11-2,TGTGCCAGCAGCCCCAGGGAGGCAGGCTACACCTTC,CASSPREAGYTF
TRBJ2-2,once,.,TRBV5-1,TGCGCCAGCAGCTTGGCCGCCGGGGAGCTGTTTTTT,CASSLAAGELFF
TRBJ2-1,.,TRBD1,TRBV7-9,TGTGCCAGCAGCGGAGAGGACAGGTTGCCTACATACAATGAGCAGTTCTTC,CASSGEDRLPTYNEQFF
TRBJ1-6,.,.,TRBV19,TGTGCCCGTCCCAGGCACGCGTACTTCTCCTATAATTCACCCCTCCACTTT,CARPRHAYFSYNSPLHF
TRBJ2-1,.,TRBD2,TRBV14,TGTGCCAGCAGCCAAGATCGACTAGCGGGAGGGGGGCAGTTCTTC,CASSQDRLAGGGQFF
TRBJ2-2,.,TRBD2,TRBV6-5,TGTGCCAGCAAGTCGGGAGGGTTGAACACCGGGGAGCTGTTTTTT,CASKSGGLNTGELFF
TRBJ2-5,.,TRBD2,TRBV30,TGTGCCTGGAGCGGACTAGCGGGGCTGCTAGAGACCCAGTACTTC,CAWSGLAGLLETQYF
TRBJ2-1,.,.,TRBV3-1/TRBV3-2,TGTGCCAGCAGCCTGATATCCGGTTCCTACAATGAGCAGTTCTTC,CASSLISGSYNEQFF
TRBJ2-1,.,.,TRBV7-9,TGTGCCAGCAGCTTAGGTCAGACATTCTACAATGAGCAGTTCTTC,CASSLGQTFYNEQFF
TRBJ2-3,.,.,TRBV11-3,TGTGCCAGCAGCCCGATTACGGCAGATACGCAGTATTTT,CASSPITADTQYF
TRBJ2-1,.,.,TRBV3-1/TRBV3-2,TGTGCCAGCAGCCAAGATATCAGCGGCTCGACCCACTCCTACAATGAGCAGTTCTTC,CASSQDISGSTHSYNEQFF
TRBJ1-1,.,.,TRBV7-9,TGTGCCAGCAGCTTAGTCCAGGAAGGTGAAGCTTTCTTT,CASSLVQEGEAFF
TRBJ1-6,.,.,TRBV19,TGTGCCAGTAGTCCTGAAGCACCCCGGTTGGATTCACCCCTCCACTTT,CASSPEAPRLDSPLHF
TRBJ2-7,.,.,TRBV11-2,TGTGCCAGCAGCCCAGACCGGGACAAGGAGTACTTC,CASSPDRDKEYF
TRBJ1-3,.,.,TRBV6-5,TGTGCCAGCAGTCCACATATGCGGCCCGGAGCCACCATATATTTT,CASSPHMRPGATIYF
TRBJ2-7,.,.,TRBV7-9,TGTGCCAGCAGACGGACATCGGTCGAGCAGTACTTC,CASRRTSVEQYF
TRBJ2-1,.,.,TRBV3-1/TRBV3-2,TGTGCCAGCAGCCAAGGGTTTTTGAAGCTCTTC,CASSQGFLKLF
TRBJ2-7,.,TRBD2,TRBV30,TGTGCCTGGAGACGGGGAGCGGGAGTGAGTTCCGAGCAGTACTTC,CAWRRGAGVSSEQYF
TRBJ2-1,.,.,TRBV5-6,TGTGCCAGCTATAGCAGTAACTACAATGAGCAGTTCTTC,CASYSSNYNEQFF
TRBJ1-5,.,.,TRBV7-8,TGTGCCAGCAGCTTAGGTGACAGGAGCAATCAGCCCCAGCATTTT,CASSLGDRSNQPQHF
TRBJ1-2,.,.,TRBV28,TGTGCCAGCAGTTTAACCCAGTCCTATGGCTACACCTTC,CASSLTQSYGYTF
TRBJ1-1,once,.,TRBV6-2/TRBV6-3,TGTGCCAGCAGTGCCCGGGGGAGTGGACACTGGGAAGCTTTCTTT,CASSARGSGHWEAFF
TRBJ2-1,.,.,TRBV6-5,TGTGCCAGCAGTTATTTTGGCAGGGGCAACAATGAGCAGTTCTTC,CASSYFGRGNNEQFF
TRBJ1-2,few,.,TRBV11-2,TGTGCCAGCAGCTTAGATACGCAGGGATCAGGCGGCTACACCTTC,CASSLDTQGSGGYTF
TRBJ1-4,.,.,TRBV4-1,TGCGCCAGCAGCCAATTCGCCCGAGGGAAAACTAATGAAAAACTGTTTTTT,CASSQFARGKTNEKLFF
TRBJ2-7,.,.,TRBV30,TGTGCCTGGGCTACAGGCAACTCCTACGAGCAGTACTTC,CAWATGNSYEQYF
TRBJ2-7,.,TRBD2,TRBV14,TGTGCCAGCAGCCAAGATTCCCGGACTAGCCTCGAGCAGTACTTC,CASSQDSRTSLEQYF
TRBJ2-1,once,TRBD2,TRBV5-8,TGTGCCAGCAGTCTAAACACCGGGACTATATACAATGAGCAGTTCTTC,CASSLNTGTIYNEQFF
TRBJ1-2,.,.,TRBV6-1,TGTGCCAGCAGTGAATTCGGGGCTAACTATGGCTACACCTTC,CASSEFGANYGYTF
TRBJ1-5,.,.,TRBV7-2,TGTGCCAGCGCCCGGGACATCTTCAATCAGCCCCAGCATTTT,CASARDIFNQPQHF
TRBJ2-1,once,TRBD2,TRBV11-3,TGTGCCAGCAGCTTAGAGGGCGGGAGGGCCCTCGGCAATGAGCAGTTCTTC,CASSLEGGRALGNEQFF
TRBJ2-3,.,.,TRBV7-3,TGTGCCAGCAGCCCAAACGGAGATACGCAGTATTTT,CASSPNGDTQYF
TRBJ2-6,.,.,TRBV19,TGTGCCAGTAGTATCGCGCCTGGGGCCAACGTCCTGACTTTC,CASSIAPGANVLTF
TRBJ2-2,.,TRBD1,TRBV3-1/TRBV3-2,TGTGCCAGCAGCCAAGAGGGGACAGGGAGTACCGGGGAGCTGTTTTTT,CASSQEGTGSTGELFF
TRBJ1-1,.,TRBD1,TRBV7-8,TGTGCCAGCAGTTTGACAGGGGGCACTGAAGCTTTCTTT,CASSLTGGTEAFF
TRBJ1-5,.,.,TRBV30,TGTGCCTGGAGTACCCGCCAGGCCACTTTGGGCAATCAGCCCCAGCATTTT,CAWSTRQATLGNQPQHF
TRBJ2-1,.,TRBD2,TRBV18,TGTGCCAGCTCAACGTCCCCGGGACTAGCGGGAGGTGAGCAGTTCTTC,CASSTSPGLAGGEQFF
TRBJ1-2,.,.,TRBV6-5,TGTGCCAGCAGTCGGTATGGCTACACCTTC,CASSRYGYTF
TRBJ2-3,.,TRBD2,TRBV18,TGTGCCAGCTCACCCGGACTAGCGGGGTTTGGGGATACGCAGTATTTT,CASSPGLAGFGDTQYF